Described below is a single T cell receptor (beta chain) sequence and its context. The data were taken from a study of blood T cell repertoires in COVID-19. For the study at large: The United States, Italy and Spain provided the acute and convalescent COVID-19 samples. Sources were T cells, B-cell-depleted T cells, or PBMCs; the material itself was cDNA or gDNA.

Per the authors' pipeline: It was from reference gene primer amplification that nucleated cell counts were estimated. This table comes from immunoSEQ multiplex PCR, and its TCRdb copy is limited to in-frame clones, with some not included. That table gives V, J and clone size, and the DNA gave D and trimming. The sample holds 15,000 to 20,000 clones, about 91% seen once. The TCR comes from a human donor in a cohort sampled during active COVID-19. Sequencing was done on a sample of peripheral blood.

CDR3 residues: CASRGTGENQPQHF. DNA for the CDR3: TGTGCCAGCAGGGGGACAGGAGAAAATCAGCCCCAGCATTTT. The rearrangement joins TRBV6-5 to TRBJ1-5; 8 positions agree with TRBD1. This CDR3 spans 14 amino acids. CDR1 and CDR2 (germline): MNHEY, SVGAGI. With V trimmed by 6 bases and J by 4 bases, 5 bases remained unmatched.